The 5 T cell receptor beta chains reported below all come from one sample, sequenced in a study of blood T cell repertoires in COVID-19. Repertoires were generated with immunoSEQ multiplex PCR, while TCRdb's copy carries only in-frame clones and drops some. The repertoire consists of roughly 80,000 clones, with roughly 84% occurring once and the leading ten covering roughly 3.5%. The specimen was peripheral blood. These receptors were taken from a man between 45 and 60 years old with acute or convalescent COVID-19.

The chain employs TRBV2 and TRBJ2-7; 10 bases map to TRBD1. This CDR3 region has 14 residues. V was clipped by 7 bases and J by 2 bases; unmatched bases: 5. The germline CDR1 and CDR2 sequences are SNHLY and FYNNEI. The CDR3 DNA is TGTGCCAGCATCGCCGGGACAGGGGCCTACGAGCAGTACTTC. Translated, it gives CASIAGTGAYEQYF. Filled out from reference TRBV2 and TRBJ2-7, the complete variable domain reads EPEVTQTPSHQVTQMGQEVILRCVPISNHLYFYWYRQILGQKVEFLVSFYNNEISEKSEIFDDQFSVERPDGSNFTLKIRSTKLEDSAMYFCASIAGTGAYEQYFGPGTRLTVT.

V is TRBV5-6 and J is TRBJ1-1; tentative D call: TRBD1 (5 bases). Trimming pared 0 bases from V and 7 bases from J, leaving 13 bases between. Per germline, CDR1 SGHDT and CDR2 YYEEEE. The CDR3 runs 14 residues. The CDR3 is CASSLGQYQYEAFF. DNA of the CDR3: TGTGCCAGCAGCTTGGGACAGTATCAATATGAAGCTTTCTTT.

This clone was seen more than once but under ten times. The chain couples TRBV24-1 to TRBJ2-5; D not resolved. This CDR3 is 12 amino acids long. Per germline, CDR1 KGHDR and CDR2 SFDVKD. Trimming took off 1 base at V and 5 bases at J, with 4 bases between the two ends. This CDR3 reads CATSDLQETQYF. The CDR3, as DNA: TGTGCCACCAGTGATTTACAGGAGACCCAGTACTTC.

The chain combines TRBV7-2 with TRBJ2-5, with D perhaps matching TRBD1 (6 bases). The CDR3 sequence is 15 residues long. Trimming pared 4 bases from V and 1 base from J, leaving 13 bases between. Germline V CDR1 and CDR2: SGHTA, FQGNSA. The chain's CDR3 is CASSSQGSAQETQYF. The CDR3 DNA follows: TGTGCCAGCAGCTCCCAGGGGAGCGCCCAAGAGACCCAGTACTTC.

This clone was found a few times. The chain has TRBV11-2 and TRBJ1-3; unclear D gene. V was clipped by 5 bases and J by 8 bases, with 13 bases between them. Germline V gives CDR1 SGHAT, CDR2 FQNNGV. CDR3 length: 13 amino acids. CDR3 amino acids: CASSPLGRHTIYF. Here the CDR3 DNA reads TGTGCCAGCAGCCCCCTCGGGAGGCACACCATATATTTT.